A single sample gave rise to the 23 T cell receptor beta chains below, sequenced in a study of cytomegalovirus exposure and HLA in healthy donors. 13 Jbeta primers and 60 Vbeta primers were used for the PCR. Libraries were prepared by immunoSEQ multiplex PCR; TCRdb keeps only in-frame clonotypes and omits some of them. The table has over 100,000 clones, around three quarters seen once. The sample was PBMCs. These receptors were taken from a woman in her late teens or twenties in good health and CMV-seropositive.

The rearrangement uses TRBV20-1 and TRBJ2-7; 7 bases match TRBD2. V lost 3 bases to trimming and J lost 5 bases; unmatched junction nucleotides: 1. Germline V gene data show CDR1 as DFQATT and CDR2 as SNEGSKA (reference sequence). This CDR3 is 11 amino acids long. CDR3: CSARGGHEQYF. In DNA, the CDR3 is TGCAGTGCTAGGGGAGGGCACGAGCAGTACTTC.

This chain links TRBV19 with TRBJ1-2; 7 nucleotides agree with TRBD1. The V segment lost 1 base and the J segment 8 bases; nucleotides outside the gene matches: 10. Germline CDR1 and CDR2: LNHDA and SQIVND (reference sequence). The CDR3 extends over 15 amino acids. This chain's CDR3 is CASSIGGQYRGGYTF. In nucleotides, the CDR3 is TGTGCCAGTAGTATAGGGGGACAGTACAGAGGAGGCTACACCTTC.

J is TRBJ2-7 and V is TRBV5-4; 7 bases are a match to TRBD2. Per the germline V gene, CDR1 is SGHNT and CDR2 is YYREEE (reference sequence). The trim removed 3 bases at V and 0 bases at J, leaving 9 bases unmatched. The CDR3 covers 16 residues. CDR3 sequence reads: CASSSGGAGSSYEQYF. The CDR3 DNA reads TGTGCCAGCAGCTCGGGGGGAGCGGGAAGCTCCTACGAGCAGTACTTC.

The chain employs TRBV5-1 and TRBJ1-6, with a tentative D call TRBD1 (6 bases). CDR1 SGHRS and CDR2 YFSETQ come from the germline V gene. The CDR3 contains 15 residues. With 5 bases removed from V and 7 bases from J, the gap between germline ends came to 16 bases. The CDR3 loop is CASRPIQGMNSPLHF. In DNA form, the CDR3 reads TGCGCCAGCAGGCCTATACAGGGAATGAATTCACCCCTCCACTTT.

The chain couples TRBV7-9 to TRBJ1-4; TRBD1 might be the D (5 bases). There are 14 residues in the CDR3. Germline lookup yields CDR1 SEHNR and CDR2 FQNEAQ (reference sequence). The V end lost 1 base, the J end lost 7 bases, and 10 bases lay between the germline ends. CDR3 sequence reads: CASSLDRLGEKLFF. The CDR3, as DNA: TGTGCCAGCAGCTTAGACAGGCTTGGTGAAAAACTGTTTTTT.

The V gene is TRBV27, the J gene TRBJ2-7; TRBD2 matches 7 bases. This CDR3 comprises 14 residues. V gave up 5 bases and J gave up 2 bases; unmatched junction bases: 6. Germline assignment: CDR1 MNHEY and CDR2 SMNVEV (reference sequence). For the CDR3, the DNA is TGTGCCAGCAGTAGAGCGGGAAAGACCTACGAGCAGTACTTC. Translation gives CASSRAGKTYEQYF.

V and J are TRBV28 and TRBJ1-1; D possibly corresponds to TRBD1 (6 bases). Germline V gene sequence: CDR1 MDHEN, CDR2 SYDVKM. The V gene lost 8 bases and the J gene lost 6 bases, with 16 bases spanning the gap. The CDR3 spans 13 residues. CDR3: CASAGAGLAEAFF. CDR3 in DNA: TGTGCCAGCGCGGGGGCCGGTTTGGCTGAAGCTTTCTTT.

V gene TRBV9 combines with J gene TRBJ2-1; D unresolved. The germline CDR1 and CDR2 sequences are SGDLS and YYNGEE. This CDR3 is built from 12 residues. V lost 2 bases and J lost 9, with 9 bases in between. Here the CDR3 DNA reads TGTGCCAGCAGCGTTAGCAACACTGAGCAGTTCTTC. Its translation is CASSVSNTEQFF.

A note on this clone: Sequence at one end of the junction differs from germline and may be a read error. The chain combines TRBV7-7 with TRBJ2-5, with a possible D match to TRBD2 (5 bases). The CDR3 contains 14 residues. Germline lookup yields CDR1 SSHAT and CDR2 FNYEAQ (reference sequence). The CDR3 coding sequence is TGTGCTAGCAGCTTAACTAGGATGCAAGAGACCCAGTACTTC. It yields the protein CASSLTRMQETQYF.

This sequence joins TRBV2 and TRBJ1-5, with D possibly matching TRBD1 (5 bases). Germline V gene lookup returns CDR1 SNHLY and CDR2 FYNNEI. The CDR3 covers 16 residues. V shed 6 bases and J shed 0 bases, with 15 bases lying between them. CDR3 protein: CASSVGTDYSNQPQHF. CDR3 DNA: TGTGCCAGCAGCGTCGGGACGGACTATAGCAATCAGCCCCAGCATTTT.

This chain joins TRBV18 and TRBJ2-1, with 7 nucleotides matching TRBD2. The germline CDR1 and CDR2 sequences are KGHSH and LQKENI. CDR3 length: 14 amino acids. The ends lost 3 bases at V and 5 bases at J; junction bases unmatched: 4. The CDR3 here is CASSPGAGNNEQFF. As DNA, the CDR3 is TGTGCCAGCTCACCGGGAGCGGGGAACAATGAGCAGTTCTTC.

The CDR3 DNA follows: TGTGCCAGCTCACCTTCAGGGGGCTCAAATGGCTACACCTTC. It is translated as CASSPSGGSNGYTF. This chain connects TRBV18 to TRBJ1-2; 8 nucleotides agree with TRBD1. The germline gives CDR1 KGHSH, CDR2 LQKENI. With 3 bases clipped from V and 6 bases from J, the junction kept 6 bases outside the gene matches. The CDR3 loop spans 14 amino acids.

This clone was seen only a few times. The DNA of the CDR3 is TGTGCCAGCAGCCAAGACCCCAGTAGCGGGAGGGACGAGCAGTACTTC. Translation gives CASSQDPSSGRDEQYF. This chain uses TRBV4-2 with TRBJ2-7; 11 positions match TRBD2. This CDR3 comprises 16 residues. The ends lost 0 bases at V and 5 bases at J; junction bases unmatched: 6. Per germline, CDR1 LGHNA and CDR2 YNFKEQ.

The CDR3 bases are TGTGCCAGCACGTCTACAGGGGGTGCCACTGAAGCTTTCTTT. This sequence encodes CASTSTGGATEAFF. This sequence joins TRBV6-4 and TRBJ1-1; 8 bases are shared with TRBD1. Germline values: CDR1 MRHNA, CDR2 SNTAGT. The CDR3 totals 14 residues. Trimming cost V 7 bases and J 4 bases; bases outside gene matches: 8.

This clone was seen more than once but under ten times. The DNA of the CDR3 is TGCGCCAGCAGCTCGGGGGTGTGGGAAAAACTGTTTTTT. Protein product: CASSSGVWEKLFF. V usage is TRBV5-1 and J usage is TRBJ1-4; D might be TRBD1 (5 bases). CDR1 is SGHRS and CDR2 is YFSETQ in the germline V gene. The V end was cut by 3 bases, the J end by 8 bases, with 11 bases between. CDR3 length: 13 residues.

This clone has a handful of counts. The chain links TRBV5-1 to TRBJ1-2; 7 bases agree with TRBD1. J lost 3 bases, V lost 5 bases, and 16 bases had no gene match. The CDR3 consists of 17 residues. CDR1 is SGHRS, CDR2 YFSETQ, per germline. CDR3 amino acids: CASSRNPAGTVDYGYTF. DNA for the CDR3: TGCGCCAGCAGTCGAAACCCGGCAGGGACAGTCGACTATGGCTACACCTTC.

This chain links TRBV7-9 with TRBJ1-2; D is uncertain. The V and J ends lost 2 bases and 11 bases respectively, with 12 bases between them. This CDR3 has 12 amino acids. The germline V gene has CDR1 SEHNR and CDR2 FQNEAQ (reference sequence). This CDR3 is CASSLTTEDYTF. The CDR3 nucleotides read TGTGCCAGCAGCTTAACGACCGAGGATTACACCTTC.

This clone was found once. Compared with germline, one end of the junction differs, possibly owing to a read error. V and J are TRBV7-7 and TRBJ2-7; TRBD1 aligns across 8 bases. The germline V gene has CDR1 SSHAT and CDR2 FNYEAQ (reference sequence). CDR3 length: 14 residues. The CDR3, as DNA: TGTGCTAGCAGCTCCGGACAGGGATCGTACGAGCAGTACTTC. Translation gives CASSSGQGSYEQYF.

The genes are TRBV5-1 and TRBJ2-1; D gene unclear. Trimming stripped 4 bases from V and 4 bases from J, with 9 bases between. Germline CDR1 is SGHRS and CDR2 is YFSETQ. The CDR3 totals 13 residues. Here the CDR3 DNA reads TGCGCCAGCAGCCTGGACCTATACAATGAGCAGTTCTTC. It yields the protein CASSLDLYNEQFF.

DNA of the CDR3: TGTGCCAGCAGTCAGGGGGCAGCTGGAAACACCATATATTTT. Protein product: CASSQGAAGNTIYF. The V gene is TRBV5-4, the J gene TRBJ1-3; 8 positions agree with TRBD1. V dropped 5 bases and J dropped 2; count of bases not matched to a gene: 3. Germline V gives CDR1 SGHNT, CDR2 YYREEE (reference sequence). CDR3 length: 14 residues.

This clone turned up a few times. The chain couples TRBV5-1 to TRBJ1-5; D might be TRBD1 (6 bases). V was cut by 3 bases and J by 3 bases, with 10 bases left in between. The CDR3 is 14 residues long. Germline CDR1 and CDR2: SGHRS and YFSETQ. The CDR3 bases are TGCGCCAGCAGCTCGGGACACCCCAATCAGCCCCAGCATTTT. It encodes CASSSGHPNQPQHF. The variable domain in full, with the rest retrieved from reference TRBV5-1 and TRBJ1-5, is KAGVTQTPRYLIKTRGQQVTLSCSPISGHRSVSWYQQTPGQGLQFLFEYFSETQRNKGNFPGRFSGRQFSNSRSEMNVSTLELGDSALYLCASSSGHPNQPQHFGDGTRLSIL.

This chain links TRBV2 with TRBJ2-1; 7 bases are shared with TRBD2. The CDR3 is 13 amino acids. Unmatched junction bases numbered 5, after V lost 8 bases and J lost 4 bases. Germline CDR1 and CDR2: SNHLY and FYNNEI. This chain's CDR3 is CASGGAGYNEQFF. CDR3 in DNA: TGTGCCAGCGGCGGAGCGGGGTACAATGAGCAGTTCTTC.

The chain carries TRBV6-6 and TRBJ2-3, with 7 positions matching TRBD2. The CDR3 sequence is 13 residues long. Trimming removed 6 bases from V and 2 bases from J; junction bases left unmatched: 2. Germline V gives CDR1 MNHNY, CDR2 SVGAGI (reference sequence). The CDR3 loop is CASRQRDTDTQYF. In DNA, the CDR3 is TGTGCCAGCAGGCAGCGGGACACAGATACGCAGTATTTT.